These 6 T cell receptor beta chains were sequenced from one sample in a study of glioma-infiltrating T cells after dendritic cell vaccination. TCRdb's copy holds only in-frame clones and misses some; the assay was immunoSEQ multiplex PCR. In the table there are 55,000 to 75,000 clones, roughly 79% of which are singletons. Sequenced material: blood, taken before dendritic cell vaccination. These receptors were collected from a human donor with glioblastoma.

The CDR3, as DNA: TGTGCCAGCTCACCGAGGGACCAAGAGACCCAGTACTTC. This translates into CASSPRDQETQYF. The chain joins TRBV18 to TRBJ2-5; the D gene is possibly TRBD2 (5 bases). Germline CDR1 KGHSH, CDR2 LQKENI. The germline V and J ends were trimmed by 3 bases and 0 bases, with 5 bases remaining between them. The CDR3 totals 13 residues.

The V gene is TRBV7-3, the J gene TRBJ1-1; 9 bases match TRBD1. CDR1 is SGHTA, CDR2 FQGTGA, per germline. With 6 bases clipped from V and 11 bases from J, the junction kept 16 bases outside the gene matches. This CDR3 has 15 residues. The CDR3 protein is CASRATAGQGVHAFF. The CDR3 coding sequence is TGTGCCAGCAGGGCTACGGCGGGACAGGGAGTGCATGCTTTCTTT.

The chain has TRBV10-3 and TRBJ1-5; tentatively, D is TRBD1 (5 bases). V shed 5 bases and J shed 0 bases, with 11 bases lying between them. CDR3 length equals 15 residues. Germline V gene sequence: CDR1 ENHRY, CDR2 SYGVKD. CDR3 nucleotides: TGTGCCATCAGTCCCGGGACTATTAGCAATCAGCCCCAGCATTTT. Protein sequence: CAISPGTISNQPQHF.

Here the CDR3 DNA reads TGTGCCAGCAGCCTACTCGGAAGTCGGGGTCCGCAACAAGAGACCCAGTACTTC. Translated, it gives CASSLLGSRGPQQETQYF. V is TRBV5-6 and J is TRBJ2-5; a weak D match, TRBD2 (5 bases). Trimming stripped 4 bases from V and 2 bases from J, with 24 bases between. In germline, CDR1 is SGHDT, CDR2 YYEEEE. This CDR3 comprises 18 residues.

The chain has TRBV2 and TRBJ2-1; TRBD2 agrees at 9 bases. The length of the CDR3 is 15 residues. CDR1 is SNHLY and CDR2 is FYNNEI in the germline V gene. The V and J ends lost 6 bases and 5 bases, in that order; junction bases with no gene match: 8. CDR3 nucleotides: TGTGCCAGCAGCCCCCCCGGGACTAGCAACAATGAGCAGTTCTTC. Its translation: CASSPPGTSNNEQFF.

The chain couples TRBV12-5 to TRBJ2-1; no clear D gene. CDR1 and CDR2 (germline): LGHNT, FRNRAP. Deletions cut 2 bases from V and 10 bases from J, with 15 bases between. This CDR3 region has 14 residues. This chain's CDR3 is CASGLNPQKEEQFF. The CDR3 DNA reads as TGTGCTAGTGGTTTGAACCCCCAAAAAGAGGAGCAGTTCTTC.